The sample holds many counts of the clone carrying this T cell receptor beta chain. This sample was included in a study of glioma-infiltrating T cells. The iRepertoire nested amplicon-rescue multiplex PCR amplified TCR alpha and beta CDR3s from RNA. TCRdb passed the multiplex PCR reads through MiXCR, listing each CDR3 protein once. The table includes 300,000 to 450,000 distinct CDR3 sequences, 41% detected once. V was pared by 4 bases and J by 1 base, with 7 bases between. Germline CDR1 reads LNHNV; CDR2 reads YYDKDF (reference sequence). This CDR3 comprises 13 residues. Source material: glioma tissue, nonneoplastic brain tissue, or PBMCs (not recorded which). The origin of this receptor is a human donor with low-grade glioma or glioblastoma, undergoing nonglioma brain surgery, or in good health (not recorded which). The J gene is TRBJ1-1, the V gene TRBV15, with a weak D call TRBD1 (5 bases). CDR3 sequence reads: CATSIQGNTEAFF. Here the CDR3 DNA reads TGTGCCACCAGCATTCAGGGGAACACTGAAGCTTTCTTT. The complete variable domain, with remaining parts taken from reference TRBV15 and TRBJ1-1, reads DAMVIQNPRYQVTQFGKPVTLSCSQTLNHNVMYWYQQKSSQAPKLLFHYYDKDFNNEADTPDNFQSRRPNTSFCFLDIRSPGLGDTAMYLCATSIQGNTEAFFGQGTRLTVV.